This is a list of T cell receptor beta chains from one sample in a study of T cell responses to AZD1222 COVID-19 vaccine. The method was immunoSEQ multiplex PCR; TCRdb's version includes in-frame clones alone and lacks a portion of them. The sample shows about 120,000 clones, roughly 91% of them seen only once. The source was peripheral blood, collected on day 0 of AZD1222 vaccination. The receptors come from an adult in good health. Both conserved end residues are part of each CDR3. Fields, in order: CDR3 DNA, CDR3 protein, clone size, J gene, V gene, D gene. A D gene is named only where the DNA matches it firmly. Clone size, where shown, is once, few, many, or a class for clones that have expanded.

cdr3_nt: TGTGCCAGCAGCCCCGTGGCCTTTAATTCACCCCTCCACTTT
cdr3_aa: CASSPVAFNSPLHF
clone_size: .
j_call: TRBJ1-6
v_call: TRBV27
d_call: .

cdr3_nt: TGTGCCAGCAGTTACTCCCCGGGGTCCCCCAGGGGTGAGCAGTTCTTC
cdr3_aa: CASSYSPGSPRGEQFF
clone_size: once
j_call: TRBJ2-1
v_call: TRBV6-5
d_call: .

cdr3_nt: TGTGCCAGCAGTAGCGGTCTGGGATATAGCACAGATACGCAGTATTTT
cdr3_aa: CASSSGLGYSTDTQYF
clone_size: .
j_call: TRBJ2-3
v_call: TRBV2
d_call: .

cdr3_nt: TGTGCCAGCAGCGGCTACCGAGGAAACTCCGTGTCAGATACGCAGTATTTT
cdr3_aa: CASSGYRGNSVSDTQYF
clone_size: .
j_call: TRBJ2-3
v_call: TRBV21-1
d_call: .

cdr3_nt: TGTGCCAGTAGTTATGGGGCCAACGTCCTGACTTTC
cdr3_aa: CASSYGANVLTF
clone_size: .
j_call: TRBJ2-6
v_call: TRBV19
d_call: .

cdr3_nt: TGTGCCAGCAGCGTACCGGGACAGGGGGGCGAGCAGTACTTC
cdr3_aa: CASSVPGQGGEQYF
clone_size: .
j_call: TRBJ2-7
v_call: TRBV14
d_call: TRBD1

cdr3_nt: TGTGCCAGCAGCCAAGACAGGGGGATTAACACCATATATTTT
cdr3_aa: CASSQDRGINTIYF
clone_size: .
j_call: TRBJ1-3
v_call: TRBV3-1/TRBV3-2
d_call: TRBD1

cdr3_nt: TGTGCCAGCAGCCAAGATAGGTTGGGTTACGAGCAGTACTTC
cdr3_aa: CASSQDRLGYEQYF
clone_size: .
j_call: TRBJ2-7
v_call: TRBV4-2
d_call: .

cdr3_nt: TGTGCCAGCAGCTACCAACCGCCAAGTACTACCCAGCCCCAGCATTTT
cdr3_aa: CASSYQPPSTTQPQHF
clone_size: .
j_call: TRBJ1-5
v_call: TRBV6-5
d_call: .

cdr3_nt: TGTGCCAGTACGGAGAGGGGGACGGATGAGCAGTTCTTC
cdr3_aa: CASTERGTDEQFF
clone_size: .
j_call: TRBJ2-1
v_call: TRBV19
d_call: .

cdr3_nt: TGTGCCAGCAGCCAAGGGACAGCGACCTTCTATGGCTACACCTTC
cdr3_aa: CASSQGTATFYGYTF
clone_size: .
j_call: TRBJ1-2
v_call: TRBV3-1/TRBV3-2
d_call: .

cdr3_nt: TGCAGTGCTAGTAAGGGGCAGGGGCCGGATACGCAGTATTTT
cdr3_aa: CSASKGQGPDTQYF
clone_size: .
j_call: TRBJ2-3
v_call: TRBV20-1
d_call: .

cdr3_nt: TGTGCCAGCAGTGAGACCGAAGATACGCAGTATTTT
cdr3_aa: CASSETEDTQYF
clone_size: .
j_call: TRBJ2-3
v_call: TRBV2
d_call: .

cdr3_nt: TGTGCCAGTAAGCCGCCGTTGGGGCGGAATCAGCCCCAGCATTTT
cdr3_aa: CASKPPLGRNQPQHF
clone_size: once
j_call: TRBJ1-5
v_call: TRBV19
d_call: .